The present T cell receptor (beta chain) was sequenced within a study of beta chain features in type 1 diabetes. Whole-study context: Cells sorted and examined across all samples totaled approximately 100 million.

Points on this clone: The antigen remains unidentified.

Findings and caveats of the study: Shortening of TCRB CDR3s, moderate but significant, appeared in all four CD4+ subsets of Type 1 diabetes patients.

Sequencing targeted expressed TCRB transcripts, as all isolated RNA had been reverse transcribed. Sequenced by immunoSEQ multiplex PCR; TCRdb stores in-frame clones only, minus some. The sample includes about 240,000 clones, approximately 15% seen only once; the top ten take approximately 0.02%. A sort by CD45RO/CCR7/CD25/CD127/CD95/CD27 yielded CD4+ naive, central memory, regulatory and stem cell-like memory cells. All of the sorted populations showed purity greater than 98%. Trimming removed 4 bases from V and 1 base from J, with 7 bases in between. Germline V gene lookup returns CDR1 LNHDA and CDR2 SQIVND (reference sequence). This CDR3 region has 13 residues.

The chain combines TRBV19 with TRBJ1-1; D gene uncertain. The sequence was collected from a man aged 25 to 40 with type 1 diabetes. The specimen sequenced was naive CD4+ T cells from blood. The CDR3 DNA follows: TGTGCCAGTAGTAAGTCGGGGAACACTGAAGCTTTCTTT. Its protein is CASSKSGNTEAFF.